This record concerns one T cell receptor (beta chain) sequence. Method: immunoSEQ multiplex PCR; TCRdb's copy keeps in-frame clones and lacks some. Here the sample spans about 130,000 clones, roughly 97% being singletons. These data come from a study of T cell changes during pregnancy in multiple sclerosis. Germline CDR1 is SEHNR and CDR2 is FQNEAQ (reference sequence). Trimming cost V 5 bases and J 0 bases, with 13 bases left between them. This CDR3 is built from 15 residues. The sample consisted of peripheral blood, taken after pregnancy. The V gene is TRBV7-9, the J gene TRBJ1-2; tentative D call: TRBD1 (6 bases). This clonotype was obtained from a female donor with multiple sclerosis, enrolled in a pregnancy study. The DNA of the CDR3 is TGTGCCAGCAGCCGCGAAGGGGGAGCTAACTATGGCTACACCTTC. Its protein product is CASSREGGANYGYTF.